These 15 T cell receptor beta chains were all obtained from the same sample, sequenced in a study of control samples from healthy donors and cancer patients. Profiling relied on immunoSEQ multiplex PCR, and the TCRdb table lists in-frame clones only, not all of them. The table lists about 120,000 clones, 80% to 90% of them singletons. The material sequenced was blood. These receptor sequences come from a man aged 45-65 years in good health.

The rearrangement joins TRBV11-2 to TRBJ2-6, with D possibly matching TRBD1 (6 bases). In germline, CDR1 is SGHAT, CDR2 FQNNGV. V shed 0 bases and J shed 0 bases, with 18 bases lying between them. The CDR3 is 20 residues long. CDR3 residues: CASSLDPETGHPSGANVLTF. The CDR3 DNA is TGTGCCAGCAGCTTAGATCCTGAGACAGGTCACCCCTCTGGGGCCAACGTCCTGACTTTC.

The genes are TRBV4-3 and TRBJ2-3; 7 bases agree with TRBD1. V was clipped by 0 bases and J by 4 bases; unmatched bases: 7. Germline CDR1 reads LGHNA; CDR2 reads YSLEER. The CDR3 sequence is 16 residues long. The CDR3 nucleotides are TGCGCCAGCAGCCAAGAGAGGGGGCGTAGCTCAGATACGCAGTATTTT. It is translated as CASSQERGRSSDTQYF.

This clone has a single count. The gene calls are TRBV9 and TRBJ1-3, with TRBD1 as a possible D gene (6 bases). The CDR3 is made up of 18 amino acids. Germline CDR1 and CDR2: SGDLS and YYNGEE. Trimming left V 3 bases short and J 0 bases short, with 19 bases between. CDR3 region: CASSETGLHYGSGNTIYF. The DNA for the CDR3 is TGTGCCAGCAGCGAAACAGGGCTACACTATGGCTCTGGAAACACCATATATTTT.

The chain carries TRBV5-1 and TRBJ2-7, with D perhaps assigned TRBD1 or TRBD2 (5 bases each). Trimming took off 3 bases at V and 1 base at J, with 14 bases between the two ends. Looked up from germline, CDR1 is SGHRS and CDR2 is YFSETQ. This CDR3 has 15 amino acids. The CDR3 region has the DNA TGCGCCAGCAGCTCCGGGGCGATCCCATCCTACGAGCAGTACTTC. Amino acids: CASSSGAIPSYEQYF.

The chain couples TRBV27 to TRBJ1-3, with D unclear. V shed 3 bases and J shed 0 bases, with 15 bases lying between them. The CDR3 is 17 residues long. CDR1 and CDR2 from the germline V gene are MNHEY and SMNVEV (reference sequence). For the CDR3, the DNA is TGTGCCAGCAGTTTGAGTGGGATCACCCACTCTGGAAACACCATATATTTT. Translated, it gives CASSLSGITHSGNTIYF.

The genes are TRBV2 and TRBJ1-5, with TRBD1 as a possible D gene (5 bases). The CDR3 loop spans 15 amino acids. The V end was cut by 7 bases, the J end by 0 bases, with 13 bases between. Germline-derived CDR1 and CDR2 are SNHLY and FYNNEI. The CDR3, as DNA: TGTGCCAGCAAGTCGACAGCATATAGCAATCAGCCCCAGCATTTT. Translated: CASKSTAYSNQPQHF.

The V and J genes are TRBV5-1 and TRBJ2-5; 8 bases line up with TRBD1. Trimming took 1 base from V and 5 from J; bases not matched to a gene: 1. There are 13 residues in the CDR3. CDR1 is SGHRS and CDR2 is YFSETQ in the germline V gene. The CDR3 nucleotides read TGCGCCAGCAGCTTGACAGGGGGGGAGACCCAGTACTTC. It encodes CASSLTGGETQYF.

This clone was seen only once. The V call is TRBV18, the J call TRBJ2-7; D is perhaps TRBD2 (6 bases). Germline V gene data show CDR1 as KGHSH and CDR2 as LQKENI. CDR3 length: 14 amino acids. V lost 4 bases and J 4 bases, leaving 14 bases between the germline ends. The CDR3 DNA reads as TGTGCCAGCTCACAGGACTACACACCTTACGAGCAGTACTTC. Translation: CASSQDYTPYEQYF.

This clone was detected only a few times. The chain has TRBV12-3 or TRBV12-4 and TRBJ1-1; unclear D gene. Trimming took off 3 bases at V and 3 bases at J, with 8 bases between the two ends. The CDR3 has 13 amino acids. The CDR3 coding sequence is TGTGCCAGCAGTTTCCTGGGATACACTGAAGCTTTCTTT. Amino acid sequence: CASSFLGYTEAFF.

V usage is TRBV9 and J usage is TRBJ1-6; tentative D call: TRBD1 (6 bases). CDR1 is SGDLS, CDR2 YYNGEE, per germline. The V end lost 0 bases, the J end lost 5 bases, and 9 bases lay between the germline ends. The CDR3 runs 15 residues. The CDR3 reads CASSVEQGNNSPLHF. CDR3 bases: TGTGCCAGCAGCGTAGAACAGGGAAATAATTCACCCCTCCACTTT.

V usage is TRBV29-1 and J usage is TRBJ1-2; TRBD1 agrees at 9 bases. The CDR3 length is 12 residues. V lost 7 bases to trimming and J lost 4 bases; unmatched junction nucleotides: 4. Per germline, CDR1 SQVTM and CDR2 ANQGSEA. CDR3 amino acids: CSARQGGYGYTF. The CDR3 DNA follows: TGCAGCGCTAGACAGGGGGGCTATGGCTACACCTTC.

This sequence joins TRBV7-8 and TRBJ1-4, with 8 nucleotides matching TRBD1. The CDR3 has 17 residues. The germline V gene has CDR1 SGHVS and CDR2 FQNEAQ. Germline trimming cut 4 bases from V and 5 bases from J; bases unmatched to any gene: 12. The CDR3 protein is CASSSRITGGRNEKLFF. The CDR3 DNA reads TGTGCCAGCAGCTCGCGGATCACAGGGGGAAGAAATGAAAAACTGTTTTTT.

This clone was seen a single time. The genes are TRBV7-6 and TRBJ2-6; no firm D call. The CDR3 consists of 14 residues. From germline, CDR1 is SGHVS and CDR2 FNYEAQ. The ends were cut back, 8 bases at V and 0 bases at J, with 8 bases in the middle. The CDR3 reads CASLPLSGANVLTF. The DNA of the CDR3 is TGTGCCAGCCTGCCCCTCTCTGGGGCCAACGTCCTGACTTTC. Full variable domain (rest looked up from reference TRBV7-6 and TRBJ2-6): GAGVSQSPRYKVTKRGQDVALRCDPISGHVSLYWYRQALGQGPEFLTYFNYEAQQDKSGLPNDRFSAERPEGSISTLTIQRTEQRDSAMYRCASLPLSGANVLTFGAGSRLTVL.

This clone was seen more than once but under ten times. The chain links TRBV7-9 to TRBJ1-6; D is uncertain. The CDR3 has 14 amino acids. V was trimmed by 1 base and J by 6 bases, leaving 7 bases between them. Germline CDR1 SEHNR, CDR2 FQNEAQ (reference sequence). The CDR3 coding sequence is TGTGCCAGCAGCTTAGGTCAGACTAATTCACCCCTCCACTTT. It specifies CASSLGQTNSPLHF.

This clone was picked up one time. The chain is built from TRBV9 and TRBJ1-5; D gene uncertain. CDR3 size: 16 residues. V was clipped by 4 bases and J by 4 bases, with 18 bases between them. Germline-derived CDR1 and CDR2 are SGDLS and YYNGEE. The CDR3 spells CASSNHYRDRNQPQHF. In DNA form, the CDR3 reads TGTGCCAGCAGCAATCATTACCGGGATCGGAATCAGCCCCAGCATTTT.